Shown below are 21 T cell receptor delta chains from a single sample sequenced in a study of γδ T cells in repeated Plasmodium falciparum infection. TCRdb re-called the multiplex PCR reads using CATT. The data show more than 70,000 delta-chain clones, with approximately 0.92% seen just once and more than 9% held by the top ten. Vgamma9/Vdelta2+ and Vdelta2-negative gammadelta T cells were flow-sorted from PBMC for bulk sequencing. Input material: gamma-delta T cells from blood. Receptor source: a pool of human donors (malaria-infected and uninfected, not separated).

Remarks on this clone: A read error is likely here: a far larger clone is one base away. Other DNA sequences in this specimen translate into the identical CDR3. This chain links TRDV1 with TRDJ1; possible D gene TRDD3, 6 bases. This CDR3 spans 19 amino acids. The germline V gene has CDR1 TSWWSYY and CDR2 QGS. CDR3 bases: TGTGCTCTTGGGGAAAGGAGTAGACCTACTGGGATGTACACCGACAAACTCATCTTT. Translation: CALGERSRPTGMYTDKLIF.

Only a few counts were recorded for this clone. TCRdb's protein for this DNA is that of a much larger clone and differs from the translation at residue 12, likely a read error; the protein shown is the DNA translation. V is TRDV1 and J is TRDJ1; 9 bases line up with TRDD3. TCRdb is silent on the J gene; assignment here came from matching the DNA to germline. The V gene end was trimmed by 2 bases and the J gene end by 0 bases; junction bases not matched to a gene: 31. Germline CDR1 is TSWWSYY and CDR2 is QGS. CDR3 length equals 25 residues. The CDR3 is CALGELPFTRTRGYARRLYTDKLIF. The CDR3 nucleotides read TGTGCTCTTGGGGAATTACCTTTCACAAGGACTAGGGGATACGCGCGCCGACTGTACACCGATAAACTCATCTTT.

Of note for this clone: A read error is likely here: a far larger clone is one base away. Other DNA sequences in the sample encode the same CDR3. For the V gene the call is TRDV2; the J gene has no call; the table assigns TRDD3, which was not confirmed against the DNA. From germline, CDR1 is GEAIGNYY and CDR2 EKD. The CDR3 consists of 16 residues. The CDR3 reads CACDRLGDMYTDKLIF. The CDR3 DNA follows: TGTGCCTGTGACAGACTGGGGGATATGTACACCGATAAGCTCATCTTT.

Notes on this clone: A far larger clone is one base from this, pointing to a likely read error. The same CDR3 arises from other DNA sequences in this sample as well. The J gene was not called, though the V gene is TRDV2; the D call TRDD3 from the table was never checked on the DNA. The CDR3 is 21 amino acids. From germline, CDR1 is GEAIGNYY and CDR2 EKD. CDR3 residues: CACDTDNWGIRVLPITPPRIF. In DNA form, the CDR3 reads TGTGCCTGTGACACCGACAACTGGGGGATACGCGTCTTACCAATCACACCCCCACGGATCTTT.

Notes on this clone: The protein given by TCRdb reflects a much larger clone and differs at residue 4 from this DNA's translation, likely from a read error; the protein shown is the DNA's translation. The CDR3 here is CACGALGGMSVPDKLIF. The CDR3 DNA follows: TGTGCCTGTGGCGCCCTTGGGGGAATGTCGGTGCCCGATAAACTCATCTTT. The V gene is TRDV2, the J gene TRDJ1; 7 nucleotides match TRDD3. TCRdb lists no J gene, so it was determined here by aligning the DNA to germline. Trimming removed 5 bases from V and 3 bases from J; junction bases left unmatched: 17. The CDR3 is made up of 17 amino acids. Per germline, CDR1 GEAIGNYY and CDR2 EKD.

Concerning this clone: The mismatch at residue 24 between this DNA's translation and the TCRdb protein of a much larger clone likely reflects a read error; the protein shown is translated from the DNA. The V gene is TRDV1; the J gene was not called; no check of the table's D call, TRDD3, against the DNA was made. This CDR3 region has 25 residues. Germline V gives CDR1 TSWWSYY, CDR2 QGS. The CDR3 DNA follows: TGTGCTCTTGGGGAAAGTACTGAACAGGCTACGTCCTACCCTCACTGGTATATGGGCACCGATAAACTCACCTTT. Amino acid sequence: CALGESTEQATSYPHWYMGTDKLTF.

There are a few counts of this clone. This likely reflects a read error, since a far larger clone is one base away. Additional DNA sequences in this sample encode the identical CDR3. V is TRDV1 and J is TRDJ1; possible D gene TRDD3, 6 bases. There are 22 residues in the CDR3. The V gene's germline CDR1 is TSWWSYY and CDR2 QGS. The CDR3 DNA follows: TGTGCTCTTGGGGAACTTCCCTCTCACTGGGCCAAACCCCTCCATTACACCGATAAGCTCATCTTT. As protein: CALGELPSHWAKPLHYTDKLIF.

With regard to this clone: The translation of this DNA and the TCRdb protein of a much larger clone differ at residue 13, probably owing to a read error; the protein shown here is translated from the DNA. The chain combines TRDV2 with TRDJ1; 10 nucleotides agree with TRDD3. Here the J gene came from matching the DNA to germline, since TCRdb omits it. The CDR3 has 19 residues. Trimming cost V 2 bases and J 3 bases; bases outside gene matches: 17. The germline V gene has CDR1 GEAIGNYY and CDR2 EKD. This CDR3 is CACDILDDGGIRKPDKLIF. Written as DNA, the CDR3 is TGTGCCTGTGACATTTTGGATGACGGGGGGATACGCAAGCCCGATAAACTCATCTTT.

This clone occurred a few times. TCRdb's protein for this DNA is that of a much larger clone and differs from the translation at residue 9, likely a read error; the protein shown is the DNA translation. This rearrangement joins TRDV1 to TRDJ1; tentatively, D is TRDD2 (5 bases). TCRdb does not report a J gene; here it was assigned by matching the DNA to germline references. Between the trimmed V and J ends, which lost 0 bases and 0 bases, there was a span of 20 bases. In germline, CDR1 is TSWWSYY, CDR2 QGS. CDR3 size: 19 residues. CDR3 nucleotide sequence: TGTGCTCTTGGGGAACTTGAGAGAAGCCTACCTCGTAACACCGATAAACTCATCTTT. It encodes CALGELERSLPRNTDKLIF.

As concerns this clone: A read error is the likely source, as a far larger clone sits one nucleotide away. The sample has other DNA sequences that encode this CDR3 too. CDR3 bases: TGTGCTCTTGGGGAACTTCGTGGGATCAATTTACTCCCCCCAATCGGTGGTGGGGGCACAAAGCTCATCTTT. Protein sequence: CALGELRGINLLPPIGGGGTKLIF. The V segment is TRDV1, and no J call was made; the tabulated D call, TRDD3, remains unverified against the DNA. The CDR3 spans 24 residues. Germline V CDR1 and CDR2: TSWWSYY, QGS.

In regard to this clone: TCRdb's listed protein matches a much larger clone and diverges from this DNA's translation at residue 6, likely through a read error; the protein shown comes from the DNA. The chain has TRDV2 and TRDJ1, with D perhaps TRDD3 (5 bases). No J segment appears in TCRdb, so it was assigned here by matching the sequence to germline. The CDR3 has 16 residues. With 0 bases removed from V and 0 bases from J, the gap between germline ends came to 13 bases. The germline V gene encodes CDR1 GEAIGNYY and CDR2 EKD. The CDR3 protein is CACDTMGNRYTDKLIF. The CDR3 region has the DNA TGTGCCTGTGACACCATGGGGAACCGGTACACCGATAAACTCATCTTT.

There are a few counts of this clone. The likely explanation is a read error, given a far larger clone one base away. The same CDR3 can be traced to other DNA sequences in this sample. The J gene is TRDJ1, the V gene TRDV2, with 9 bases that match TRDD3. As TCRdb names no J gene, one was assigned here on the basis of a DNA match to germline. V dropped 3 bases and J dropped 0; count of bases not matched to a gene: 10. The CDR3 totals 17 residues. From germline, CDR1 is GEAIGNYY and CDR2 EKD. CDR3 DNA: TGTGCCTGTGACGGGGGTACTGGGGGACGGTACACCGATAAACTCATCTTT. Translation: CACDGGTGGRYTDKLIF.

Ten or more counts support this clone. The protein that TCRdb holds for this DNA derives from a much larger clone and differs from the translated DNA at residue 12, which likely indicates a read error; the protein shown here is translated from the DNA. This chain links TRDV1 with TRDJ1; TRDD3 agrees at 11 bases. The J gene comes from matching the DNA to germline here; TCRdb lacks it. Unmatched junction bases numbered 33, after V lost 3 bases and J lost 3 bases. Germline values: CDR1 TSWWSYY, CDR2 QGS. The CDR3 is 25 residues long. The CDR3 DNA follows: TGTGCTCTTGGGGATTTGTCCACCCCATTCCCTGGGGGATTGTACTGGGGGATAACGTCCGATAAACTCATCTTT. This gives the protein CALGDLSTPFPGGLYWGITSDKLIF.

This clone was counted a few times. The protein TCRdb lists belongs to a much larger clone and differs from this DNA's translation at residue 4, which points to a read error; the protein shown is made from the DNA. The V and J genes are TRDV2 and TRDJ1; TRDD3 agrees at 7 bases. TCRdb records no J gene; here it was assigned by comparing the DNA to germline. The V segment lost 5 bases and the J segment 3 bases; nucleotides outside the gene matches: 11. Germline CDR1 reads GEAIGNYY; CDR2 reads EKD. The CDR3 is 15 amino acids. The CDR3 is CACVEMRDTPDKLIF. CDR3 in DNA: TGTGCCTGTGTCGAAATGAGGGATACCCCCGATAAACTCATCTTT.

On this clone: This sequence is one base from a far larger clone and is likely a read error. The same CDR3 also results from other DNA sequences found in this sample. The chain uses TRDV1 and TRDJ1; TRDD3 matches 12 bases. TCRdb is silent on the J gene; assignment here came from matching the DNA to germline. The CDR3 is made up of 24 amino acids. The germline V gene has CDR1 TSWWSYY and CDR2 QGS. Germline trimming cut 1 base from V and 0 bases from J; bases unmatched to any gene: 24. CDR3 bases: TGTGCTCTTGGGGAACGGGCGGTAAGGAACCTAGGCCTACTGGGGGATACCTACACCGATAAACTCATCTTT. Translation: CALGERAVRNLGLLGDTYTDKLIF.

This clone has a handful of counts. The mismatch at residue 3 between this DNA's translation and the TCRdb protein of a much larger clone likely reflects a read error; the protein shown is translated from the DNA. The CDR3 reads CARESLGISDKLIF. CDR3 DNA sequence: TGTGCCCGTGAGTCCCTGGGGATCTCCGATAAACTCATCTTT. V gene TRDV2 combines with J gene TRDJ1, with a possible D match to TRDD3 (6 bases). No J gene is reported in TCRdb; it was inferred here by comparing the DNA with germline. CDR3 length: 14 amino acids. The germline gives CDR1 GEAIGNYY, CDR2 EKD.

On this clone itself: This is likely an artifact of a read error, given a far larger clone one base away. The V gene was identified as TRDV2, while no J gene was called; TRDD3 reflects the table's D call only, with no check against the DNA. The CDR3 extends over 16 amino acids. Germline-derived CDR1 and CDR2 are GEAIGNYY and EKD. This CDR3 is CACDGLGDSYTDKLIF. The CDR3 region has the DNA TGTGCCTGTGACGGGCTGGGGGACTCGTACACCGATAAACTCATCTTC.

Remarks on this clone: For this DNA, TCRdb reports the protein of a much larger clone, which diverges at residue 4, most likely from a read error; the protein presented here is translated directly from the DNA. The chain is built from TRDV2 and TRDJ1; 10 nucleotides agree with TRDD3. As TCRdb names no J gene, one was assigned here on the basis of a DNA match to germline. CDR1 GEAIGNYY and CDR2 EKD come from the germline V gene. The CDR3 runs 16 residues. Trimming removed 5 bases from V and 2 bases from J; junction bases left unmatched: 10. The CDR3 region is CACGMLGDSRTDKLIF. The CDR3, as DNA: TGTGCCTGTGGCATGCTGGGGGATAGTAGGACCGATAAACTCATCTTT.

This clone turned up a few times. This likely reflects a read error, since a far larger clone is one base away. In the same sample, other DNA sequences code for this CDR3. V is TRDV2 and J is TRDJ1; 8 bases fit TRDD3. Germline matching of the DNA provided the J gene here, since TCRdb leaves it blank. The junction had 16 bases not matched to a gene; V was cut back by 1 base and J by 1 base. In germline, CDR1 is GEAIGNYY, CDR2 EKD. The CDR3 is 19 amino acids. CDR3 protein: CACDTPWTGGPHPTDKLIF. Written as DNA, the CDR3 is TGTGCCTGTGACACTCCTTGGACTGGGGGGCCCCACCCCACCGATAAACTCATCTTT.

This clone was detected ten times or more. V usage is TRDV2 and J usage is TRDJ1; 7 nucleotides agree with TRDD3. V dropped 5 bases and J dropped 2; count of bases not matched to a gene: 13. Germline values: CDR1 GEAIGNYY, CDR2 EKD. The CDR3 is made up of 16 amino acids. The CDR3 protein is CACAPVGGDKTDKLIF. As DNA, the CDR3 is TGTGCCTGTGCTCCCGTTGGGGGAGACAAGACCGATAAACTCATCTTT.

This clone appeared a few times. The TCRdb record carries a much larger clone's protein, which differs from this DNA's translation at residue 6; a read error is the likely cause, and the protein listed here is the DNA translation. The V and J genes are TRDV1 and TRDJ1, with 7 bases identical to TRDD2. In the absence of a J gene in TCRdb, the DNA was matched to germline to assign it here. Germline V gene lookup returns CDR1 TSWWSYY and CDR2 QGS. The CDR3 sequence is 18 residues long. J was trimmed by 0 bases and V by 2 bases; bases with no gene match: 12. This CDR3 reads CALGEGLLPRGYTDKLIF. For the CDR3, the DNA is TGTGCTCTTGGGGAAGGGCTACTTCCTAGGGGGTACACCGATAAACTCATCTTT.